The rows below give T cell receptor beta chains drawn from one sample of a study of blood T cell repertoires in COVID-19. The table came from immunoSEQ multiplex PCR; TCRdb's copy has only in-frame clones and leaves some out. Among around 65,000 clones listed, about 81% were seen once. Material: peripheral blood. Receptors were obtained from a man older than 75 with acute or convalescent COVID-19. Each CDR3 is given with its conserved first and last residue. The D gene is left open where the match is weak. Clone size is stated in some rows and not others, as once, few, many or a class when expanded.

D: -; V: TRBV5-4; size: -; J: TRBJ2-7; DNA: TGTGCCAGCAGCTTGGGAGGGATCTACGAGCAGTACTTC; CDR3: CASSLGGIYEQYF
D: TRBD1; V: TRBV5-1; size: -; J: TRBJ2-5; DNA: TGCGCCAGCAGCCTTTCCGGGACAGGGAGAGATGAGACCCAGTACTTC; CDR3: CASSLSGTGRDETQYF
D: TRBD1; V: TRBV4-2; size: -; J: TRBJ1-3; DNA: TGTGCCAGCAGCCGTACAGGGGAATCTGGAAACACCATATATTTT; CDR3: CASSRTGESGNTIYF
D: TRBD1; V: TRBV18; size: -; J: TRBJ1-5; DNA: TGTGCCAGCTTCCGGGACAGGGATCAGCCCCAGCATTTT; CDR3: CASFRDRDQPQHF
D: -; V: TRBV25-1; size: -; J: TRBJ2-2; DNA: TGTGCCAGCAGTGACCCTCACGGGACAACCATAAACACCGGGGAGCTGTTTTTT; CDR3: CASSDPHGTTINTGELFF
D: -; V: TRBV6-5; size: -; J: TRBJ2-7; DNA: TGTGCCAGCAGGACCGGGACTTTTTCCTACGAGCAGTACTTC; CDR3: CASRTGTFSYEQYF
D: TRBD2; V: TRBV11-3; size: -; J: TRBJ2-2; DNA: TGTGCCAGCAGCTTAGATGAGGGACTAGCGGGGGCCACCGGGGAGCTGTTTTTT; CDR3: CASSLDEGLAGATGELFF
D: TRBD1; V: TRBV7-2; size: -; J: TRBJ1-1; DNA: TGTGCCAGCAGCCGCATGACAGGGACTGAAGCTTTCTTT; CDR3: CASSRMTGTEAFF
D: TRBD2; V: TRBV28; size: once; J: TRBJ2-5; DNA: TGTGCCAGCAGCGGGACTAGCGGAAGAGAGACCCAGTACTTC; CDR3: CASSGTSGRETQYF
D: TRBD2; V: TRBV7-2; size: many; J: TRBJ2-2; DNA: TGTGCCAGCAGCCCTATAGCGGGAGGGCCCGACACCGGGGAGCTGTTTTTT; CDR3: CASSPIAGGPDTGELFF
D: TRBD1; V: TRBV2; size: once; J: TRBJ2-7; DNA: TGTGCCACCGGGGAAGACAGGGGAACCTACGAGCAGTACTTC; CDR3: CATGEDRGTYEQYF
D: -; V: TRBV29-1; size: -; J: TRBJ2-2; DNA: TGCAGCGTTGACAGGGGTGGCACCGGGGAGCTGTTTTTT; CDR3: CSVDRGGTGELFF
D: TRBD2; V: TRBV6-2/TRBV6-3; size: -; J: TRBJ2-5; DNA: TGTGCCAGCAGTTTCCGGGGGGTTGGTGAGACCCAGTACTTC; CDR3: CASSFRGVGETQYF
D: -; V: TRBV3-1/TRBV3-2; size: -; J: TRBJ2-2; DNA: TGTGCCAGCAGCCCCGAAGGGGGGAGGGCCGGGGAGCTGTTTTTT; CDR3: CASSPEGGRAGELFF
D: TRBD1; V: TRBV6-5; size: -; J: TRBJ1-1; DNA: TGTGCCAGCAGCCCACGGAGACAGGGTGGTACTGAAGCTTTCTTT; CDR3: CASSPRRQGGTEAFF
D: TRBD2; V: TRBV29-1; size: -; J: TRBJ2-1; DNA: TGCAGCGTTGCGGGGGGGCTAGCAGCCAACAATGAGCAGTTCTTC; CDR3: CSVAGGLAANNEQFF
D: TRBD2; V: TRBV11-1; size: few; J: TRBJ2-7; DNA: TGTGCCAGCAGCTTACAACTAGCGGGGGGTTACGAGCAGTACTTC; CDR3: CASSLQLAGGYEQYF
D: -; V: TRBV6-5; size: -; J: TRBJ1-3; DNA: TGTGCCAGCAGTCCACTTAGAAACACCATATATTTT; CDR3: CASSPLRNTIYF
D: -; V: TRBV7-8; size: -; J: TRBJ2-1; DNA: TGTGCCAGCAGCCCCCCCTCTTCTTCCTACAATGAGCAGTTCTTC; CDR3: CASSPPSSSYNEQFF
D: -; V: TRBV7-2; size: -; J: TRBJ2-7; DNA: TGTGCCAGCAGTCCCTGGGCGGGGCCCTACGAGCAGTACTTC; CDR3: CASSPWAGPYEQYF
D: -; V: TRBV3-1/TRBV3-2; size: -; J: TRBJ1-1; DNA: TGTGCCAGCAGCCTATTAGGAGGGGCCGAAGCTTTCTTT; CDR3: CASSLLGGAEAFF
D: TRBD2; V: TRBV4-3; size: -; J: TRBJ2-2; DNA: TGCGCCAGCAGCCAAGATTTTGGGCCGTGGGAGGGCCTCGCCGGGGAGCTGTTTTTT; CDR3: CASSQDFGPWEGLAGELFF
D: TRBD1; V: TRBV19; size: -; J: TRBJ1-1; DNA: TGTGCCACAGGGGGGACTGAAGCTTTCTTT; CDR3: CATGGTEAFF
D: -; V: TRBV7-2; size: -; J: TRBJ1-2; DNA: TGTGCCAGCAGCTCCCGGGTCTTTTACACCTTC; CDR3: CASSSRVFYTF
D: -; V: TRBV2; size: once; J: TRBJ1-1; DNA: TGTGCCAGCAGTTACAGTTCCACTGAAGCTTTCTTT; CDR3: CASSYSSTEAFF
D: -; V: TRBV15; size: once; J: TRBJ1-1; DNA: TGTGCCACCAGGGATCTAACAGGCCTGGGCACTGAAGCTTTCTTT; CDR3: CATRDLTGLGTEAFF
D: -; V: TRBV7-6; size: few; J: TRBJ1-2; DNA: TGTGCCAGCAGCCGTCGAGGGGGGGGGTATGGCTACACCTTC; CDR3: CASSRRGGGYGYTF
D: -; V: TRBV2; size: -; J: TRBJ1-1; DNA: TGTGCCAGCATGGGGGGGACTGAAGCTTTCTTT; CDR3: CASMGGTEAFF